These 30 T cell receptor beta chains were sequenced from one sample in a study of blood T cells in healthy people across ages. Together with a sample-barcoded 5' primer, a J-beta primer mix was included in a second PCR lasting about 7 to 12 cycles. MiXCR was run by TCRdb on the 5' RACE reads, yielding one entry per CDR3 protein. The sample records fewer than 2 million distinct CDR3 sequences, 35% to 50% being singletons. Specimen: blood. The receptor set was obtained from a human donor in good health.

This chain connects TRBV20-1 to TRBJ2-5; weak D call: TRBD2 (7 bases). TRBJ2-7 matches the DNA end more closely, so the J call is doubtful. This CDR3 comprises 13 residues. CDR1 DFQATT and CDR2 SNEGSKA come from the germline V gene (reference sequence). The CDR3, as DNA: TGCAGTGGGGGGGCGGGGGCAAAAAACGAGCAGTACTTC. This encodes CSGGAGAKNEQYF.

This sequence joins TRBV14 and TRBJ2-1; D remains ambiguous. Trimming removed 2 bases at V and 0 bases at J, with 14 bases between. The CDR3 sequence is 17 residues long. Looked up from germline, CDR1 is SGHDN and CDR2 is FVKESK. The CDR3 coding sequence is TGTGCCAGCAGCCAAAAAGTGGGCAAGCTCTCCTACAATGAGCAGTTCTTC. It specifies CASSQKVGKLSYNEQFF.

This clonotype showed up just once. The chain has TRBV7-8 and TRBJ2-5; 8 nucleotides match TRBD2. The germline V gene has CDR1 SGHVS and CDR2 FQNEAQ. The CDR3 extends over 14 amino acids. Unmatched junction bases numbered 12, after V lost 4 bases and J lost 11 bases. CDR3 residues: CASSSPGLGNEQYF. The CDR3 nucleotides are TGTGCCAGCAGCTCACCGGGACTAGGAAATGAGCAGTACTTC.

The CDR3 sequence is CASSVTSGGSEQYF. The CDR3 region has the DNA TGTGCCAGCAGCGTCACTAGCGGGGGAAGCGAGCAGTACTTC. The chain couples TRBV9 to TRBJ2-4; 11 bases agree with TRBD2. The J call may not be correct, given that the DNA end is closer to TRBJ2-7. In germline, CDR1 is SGDLS, CDR2 YYNGEE. The CDR3 has 14 amino acids.

In regard to this clonotype: At one end the junction does not follow the germline gene, possibly because of a read error. The chain couples TRBV7-9 to TRBJ2-1; 7 nucleotides agree with TRBD1. Germline values: CDR1 SEHNR, CDR2 FQNEAQ (reference sequence). The CDR3 is 17 residues long. The CDR3 DNA reads as TGTGTCAGCAGCCCCTCTACTGGTAGGGGGCTCTACAATGAGCAGTTCTTC. Amino acids: CVSSPSTGRGLYNEQFF.

This clonotype was observed a handful of times. This chain joins TRBV7-2 and TRBJ2-7; 9 nucleotides line up with TRBD2. CDR3 size: 17 residues. Germline V CDR1 and CDR2: SGHTA, FQGNSA. V shed 5 bases and J 0 bases; nucleotides not matched to a gene: 11. CDR3 sequence reads: CASSRAYTSGSSYEQYF. The CDR3, as DNA: TGTGCCAGCAGCAGAGCCTATACTAGCGGGTCCTCCTACGAGCAGTACTTC.

This clonotype was recorded a few times. The J gene is TRBJ1-1, the V gene TRBV6-5; TRBD1 might be the D (5 bases). From germline, CDR1 is MNHEY and CDR2 SVGAGI. Trimming shortened V by 2 bases and J by 1 base, and 26 bases separated the two germline ends. The CDR3 is 20 amino acids. Written as DNA, the CDR3 is TGTGCCAGCAGTTACGGGGCGGGACCGAGTATGATTCGTGAGAACACTGAAGCTTTCTTT. Residues: CASSYGAGPSMIRENTEAFF.

The chain links TRBV29-1 to TRBJ1-1, with D maybe TRBD1 (6 bases). Trimming stripped 7 bases from V and 3 bases from J, with 18 bases between. This CDR3 spans 14 amino acids. CDR1 and CDR2 from the germline V gene are SQVTM and ANQGSEA. The CDR3 loop is CSAKSREGDTEAFF. Written as DNA, the CDR3 is TGCAGCGCTAAGAGCAGGGAGGGGGACACTGAAGCTTTCTTT.

This clonotype was counted many times. This CDR3 is CASSYFPRGISSGANVLTF. Here the CDR3 DNA reads TGTGCCAGCAGTTACTTCCCACGAGGGATCAGCTCTGGGGCCAACGTCCTGACTTTC. This sequence joins TRBV6-5 and TRBJ2-6, with D perhaps matching TRBD2 (5 bases). V dropped 1 base and J dropped 0 bases, with 16 bases sitting between them. The CDR3 runs to 19 residues. In germline, CDR1 is MNHEY, CDR2 SVGAGI.

The chain is built from TRBV20-1 and TRBJ2-1; D not certain. Trimming shortened V by 6 bases and J by 3 bases, and 6 bases separated the two germline ends. The germline CDR1 and CDR2 sequences are DFQATT and SNEGSKA (reference sequence). The CDR3 covers 11 residues. Here the CDR3 DNA reads TGCAGTGCAACCTACTACAATGAGCAGTTCTTC. This codes for CSATYYNEQFF.

The CDR3 coding sequence is TGTGCCAGCAGTCCCCCCTTTACCACTGAAGCTTTCTTT. Amino acids: CASSPPFTTEAFF. The V gene is TRBV28, the J gene TRBJ1-1, with D unclear. The CDR3 runs to 13 residues. V was clipped by 5 bases and J by 4 bases, with 11 bases between them. The germline CDR1 and CDR2 sequences are MDHEN and SYDVKM. Supplemented by reference TRBV28 and TRBJ1-1, the full variable domain reads DVKVTQSSRYLVKRTGEKVFLECVQDMDHENMFWYRQDPGLGLRLIYFSYDVKMKEKGDIPEGYSVSREKKERFSLILESASTNQTSMYLCASSPPFTTEAFFGQGTRLTVV.

In its sample, this clonotype was seen a few times. CDR3 coding DNA: TGTGCCAGCAGCACCGGACAGGGGGTCTATGGCTACACCTTC. It encodes CASSTGQGVYGYTF. This rearrangement joins TRBV7-2 to TRBJ1-2; 10 nucleotides match TRBD1. CDR3 length equals 14 residues. Germline V CDR1 and CDR2: SGHTA, FQGNSA. Unmatched junction bases numbered 4, after V lost 5 bases and J lost 4 bases. The full variable domain, with the rest looked up from reference TRBV7-2 and TRBJ1-2, is GAGVSQSPSNKVTEKGKDVELRCDPISGHTALYWYRQSLGQGLEFLIYFQGNSAPDKSGLPSDRFSAERTGGSVSTLTIQRTQQEDSAVYLCASSTGQGVYGYTFGSGTRLTVV.

Worth noting for this clonotype: At one boundary the junction diverges from the germline segment, which might be a read error. The V gene is TRBV12-3 or TRBV12-4, the J gene TRBJ2-3; unclear D gene. The CDR3 totals 13 residues. CDR3 nucleotide sequence: TGCGCCAGCAGTTTGTCCCGGCCAGATACGCAGTATTTT. It translates to CASSLSRPDTQYF.

The CDR3 DNA is TGTGCCAGCAGTTACGCCCCGGGGGGCAATGAGCAGTTCTTC. Protein: CASSYAPGGNEQFF. The V and J genes are TRBV6-6 and TRBJ2-1, with 7 bases matching TRBD2. This CDR3 has 14 amino acids. Losses at the gene ends were 2 bases for V and 6 bases for J; bases not matched to a gene: 4. Germline V gene lookup returns CDR1 MNHNY and CDR2 SVGAGI (reference sequence).

V usage is TRBV20-1 and J usage is TRBJ2-5; D perhaps matches TRBD2 (6 bases). This CDR3 has 13 residues. Trimming cost V 4 bases and J 5 bases, with 14 bases left between them. Germline V gives CDR1 DFQATT, CDR2 SNEGSKA (reference sequence). The CDR3 DNA reads TGCAGTGCTATGGAGTGGGGAGGTGAGACCCAGTACTTC. This translates into CSAMEWGGETQYF.

In this sample, this clonotype turned up a few times. The CDR3 region has the DNA TGTGCCAGCAGTGGACCGGGGAAAAGCTCCTACAATGAGCAGTTCTTC. Encoded protein: CASSGPGKSSYNEQFF. The rearrangement joins TRBV12-3 or TRBV12-4 to TRBJ2-1; maybe TRBD2 (5 bases). The V gene lost 5 bases and the J gene lost 0 bases, with 14 bases spanning the gap. The CDR3 is 16 amino acids.

This clonotype was picked up a small number of times. One junction end disagrees with the germline gene, perhaps due to a read error. This rearrangement joins TRBV6-5 to TRBJ1-1; D might be TRBD1 (6 bases). Germline V lookup: CDR1 MNHEY, CDR2 SVGAGI. This CDR3 region has 15 residues. Here the CDR3 reads CASSLRQGWNTEAFF. CDR3 nucleotides: TGCGCCAGCAGCTTAAGGCAGGGGTGGAACACTGAAGCTTTCTTT.

The CDR3: CASSHEAIQETQYF. In DNA form, the CDR3 reads TGTGCCAGCAGCCACGAAGCAATTCAAGAGACCCAGTACTTC. J is TRBJ2-5 and V is TRBV3-1, with unresolved D. CDR1 and CDR2 from the germline V gene are LGHDT and YNNKEL (reference sequence). Deletions cut 3 bases from V and 2 bases from J, with 10 bases between. The CDR3 consists of 14 residues.

This rearrangement joins TRBV20-1 to TRBJ1-1; D remains unclear. The CDR3 is 13 amino acids. Germline CDR1 reads DFQATT; CDR2 reads SNEGSKA (reference sequence). Trimming removed 4 bases from V and 2 bases from J, with 11 bases in between. The CDR3 DNA reads TGCAGTGCTACACCGTACAGAAACACTGAAGCTTTCTTT. Its protein product is CSATPYRNTEAFF.

There are many counts of this clonotype. The chain has TRBV6-2 or TRBV6-3 and TRBJ2-6, with a weak D call TRBD1 (5 bases). Germline CDR1 is MNHEY and CDR2 is SVGEGT. CDR3 length equals 15 residues. Trimming took off 4 bases at V and 0 bases at J, with 7 bases between the two ends. This CDR3 reads CASSSTDSGANVLTF. For the CDR3, the DNA is TGTGCCAGCAGTTCGACAGACTCTGGGGCCAACGTCCTGACTTTC.

This chain links TRBV9 with TRBJ1-2; D is possibly TRBD1 (5 bases). This CDR3 has 15 amino acids. The germline V gene encodes CDR1 SGDLS and CDR2 YYNGEE. V was trimmed by 0 bases and J by 5 bases, leaving 14 bases between them. The CDR3 bases are TGTGCCAGCAGCGTAGATGGGACTGCCAAATATGGCTACACCTTC. Translation gives CASSVDGTAKYGYTF.

This clonotype was detected a few times. This sequence joins TRBV4-1 and TRBJ2-7; either TRBD1 or TRBD2 may supply D (7 bases each). Looked up from germline, CDR1 is MGHRA and CDR2 is YSYEKL. The CDR3 has 13 amino acids. Trimming took off 3 bases at V and 9 bases at J, with 15 bases between the two ends. The CDR3 coding sequence is TGCGCCAGCAGCCACCCGACAGGGAGGGGGCAGTACTTC. This translates into CASSHPTGRGQYF.

The chain has TRBV12-3 or TRBV12-4 and TRBJ2-1; TRBD2 might be the D (5 bases). The V and J ends lost 4 bases and 8 bases respectively, with 9 bases between them. The CDR3 extends over 12 amino acids. The CDR3 protein is CASSSEGYEQFF. CDR3 nucleotides: TGTGCCAGCAGTTCTGAGGGTTATGAGCAGTTCTTC.

The V call is TRBV20-1, the J call TRBJ2-1, with 8 bases identical to TRBD1. Trimming at V came to 4 bases and at J to 10 bases, leaving 6 bases not matched to a gene. CDR1 and CDR2 (germline): DFQATT, SNEGSKA (reference sequence). This CDR3 is built from 12 residues. CDR3 sequence (DNA): TGCAGTGCTACCGGACAGGGCTTCGAGCAGTTCTTC. It is translated as CSATGQGFEQFF.

CDR3 residues: CATSQGRNQPQHF. The DNA of the CDR3 is TGTGCCACCTCACAGGGTCGCAATCAGCCCCAGCATTTT. The V gene is TRBV15, the J gene TRBJ1-5; perhaps TRBD1 as D (6 bases). Germline CDR1 LNHNV, CDR2 YYDKDF (reference sequence). Trimming took 8 bases from V and 2 from J, leaving 10 bases between them. CDR3 length: 13 amino acids.

The V and J genes are TRBV6-5 and TRBJ1-1; no clear D. Between the trimmed V and J ends, which lost 4 bases and 7 bases, there was a span of 10 bases. Germline CDR1 MNHEY, CDR2 SVGAGI. This CDR3 is 12 amino acids long. The CDR3 spells CASSFPGDEAFF. The CDR3 DNA reads TGTGCCAGCAGTTTCCCGGGAGATGAAGCTTTCTTT.

Concerning this clonotype itself: Because it lacks the conserved phenylalanine or tryptophan at the end, this CDR3 is likely a read error. This chain joins TRBV27 and TRBJ2-7, with D possibly matching TRBD2 (5 bases). Germline lookup yields CDR1 MNHEY and CDR2 SMNVEV (reference sequence). V lost 2 bases and J lost 0, with 11 bases in between. The CDR3 runs to 15 residues. CDR3 DNA: TGTGCCAGCAGTTTAAAGAGTGGACTCTCCTACGAGCAGTACTCC. It codes for CASSLKSGLSYEQYS.

This clonotype came up a few times. The J gene is TRBJ1-1, the V gene TRBV20-1, with unresolved D. V was shortened by 1 base and J by 5 bases, with 14 bases between the two germline ends. The CDR3 contains 14 residues. Germline loops: CDR1 DFQATT, CDR2 SNEGSKA (reference sequence). The CDR3 loop reads CSARGSGPTTEAFF. The CDR3 nucleotides are TGCAGTGCTAGAGGGTCCGGGCCGACGACTGAAGCTTTCTTT.

The V and J genes are TRBV7-3 and TRBJ2-3; TRBD2 is a possible D gene (5 bases). The CDR3 length is 14 residues. In germline, CDR1 is SGHTA, CDR2 FQGTGA. Trimming took off 5 bases at V and 2 bases at J, with 11 bases between the two ends. DNA of the CDR3: TGTGCCAGCAGCACGTCCCGGGACACAGATACGCAGTATTTT. It codes for CASSTSRDTDTQYF.

Regarding this clonotype: An end of the junction does not agree with germline; a read error may underlie this. The chain has TRBV13 and TRBJ2-5, with D possibly being TRBD1 (6 bases). The length of the CDR3 is 16 residues. Germline CDR1 and CDR2: PRHDT and FYEKMQ (reference sequence). This CDR3 is CASSWSGQRNQETQYF. The CDR3 DNA sequence: TGTGCCAGCAGCTGGTCCGGACAGCGCAACCAAGAGACTCAGTACTTC. Full variable domain (rest looked up from reference TRBV13 and TRBJ2-5): AAGVIQSPRHLIKEKRETATLKCYPIPRHDTVYWYQQGPGQDPQFLISFYEKMQSDKGSIPDRFSAQQFSDYHSELNMSSLELGDSALYFCASSWSGQRNQETQYFGPGTRLLVL.